This record concerns one T cell receptor (beta chain) sequence. TCRdb independently ran MiXCR on the reads; one entry per CDR3 protein. This table has 80,000 to 100,000 distinct CDR3 sequences, 25% to 40% appearing once. This record belongs to a study of type 1 regulatory T cells. Looking at the study overall: T-allo10 is an in vitro-generated, Tr1-enriched CD4 T cell product specific for alloantigen.

CDR1 and CDR2 from the germline V gene are SQVTM and ANQGSEA. V lost 4 bases and J lost 1, with 12 bases in between. CDR3 length equals 14 residues. This sequence joins TRBV29-1 and TRBJ2-3; the D gene is possibly TRBD1 (5 bases). The sequencing input was CD4+ T cells, either the whole sample or a sorted fraction (not recorded which). The clonotype was recovered from a human donor in good health. In DNA, the CDR3 is TGCAGCGTTGCCGCCCAGGGTGGCACAGATACGCAGTATTTT. It codes for CSVAAQGGTDTQYF.